This T cell receptor (beta chain) was recorded in a study of blood T cell repertoires in COVID-19. The overall study: Sites in the United States, Italy and Spain provided acute and convalescent COVID-19 samples. T cells, B-cell-depleted T cells, or PBMCs provided the cDNA or gDNA that served as material.

Per the original data handling: Using reference gene primer amplification, nucleated cell counts were estimated. The assay was immunoSEQ multiplex PCR, and TCRdb's table has in-frame clones only and misses some. Clone size and V and J calls were adopted from that table, with D and trimming inferred from the DNA. The sample has fewer than 250,000 clones; approximately 83% are singletons. The CDR3 is made up of 13 amino acids. Trimming shortened V by 4 bases and J by 4 bases, and 11 bases separated the two germline ends. Germline V CDR1 and CDR2: SQVTM, ANQGSEA. Source material: peripheral blood. This chain links TRBV29-1 with TRBJ1-5; tentatively, D is TRBD1 (6 bases). The receptor was isolated from a woman aged 45-60 years with acute or convalescent COVID-19. The CDR3 reads CSVVSGTNQPQHF. DNA for the CDR3: TGCAGCGTTGTTTCCGGGACAAATCAGCCCCAGCATTTT.